This T cell receptor (beta chain) was identified in a study of identifying expanded T cells in peripheral blood. Germline V gene data show CDR1 as MNHEY and CDR2 as SMNVEV (reference sequence). Trimming left V 4 bases short and J 10 bases short, with 16 bases between. The CDR3 contains 13 residues. With respect to this clone: As yet, its antigen is unknown.

Regarding the study as a whole: About 1.2 clones differed between technical replicates, versus approximately 17 and 20 over time.

Only in-frame clones appear in the TCRdb table, and some are missing; sequencing was by immunoSEQ multiplex PCR. The sample has some 130,000 clones, 65% to 90% seen once. During the collection period, no donor immune events like infections were recorded. The source material was blood. The chain is built from TRBV27 and TRBJ1-2, with D perhaps TRBD1 (6 bases). This receptor was obtained from a person between 18 and 75 years old in good health. The CDR3 DNA reads as TGTGCCAGCAGTTCGACAGGCTTCCGATCCTACACCTTC. It is translated as CASSSTGFRSYTF.